This is a list of T cell receptor beta chains from one sample in a study of T-cell memory formation after mild COVID-19. In TCRdb, the 5' RACE reads were re-called with MiXCR into one record per CDR3 protein. Here the sample spans just over 200,000 distinct CDR3 sequences, 9.5% to 10% being singletons. Sequencing was done on a sample of PBMCs or a T cell subset sorted from them (not recorded which). The receptor source for this set is a man in his late teens or twenties who had mild COVID-19 (a few samples of this study predate the infection). Cell type and time point are not known. Both conserved end residues are part of each CDR3. D genes are given only for firm matches. Clone size is shown for a subset of rows, as once, few, many or a class of expanded clone.

D	size	V	J	DNA	CDR3
.	few	TRBV4-1	TRBJ2-7	TGCGCCAGCAGCCAATTTTCTCGGCGAGGCTACGAGCAGTACTTC	CASSQFSRRGYEQYF
.	many	TRBV27	TRBJ1-1	TGTGCCAGCAGTTTATCCAGACAGGTCGAAGCTTTCTTT	CASSLSRQVEAFF
TRBD1	.	TRBV2	TRBJ1-1	TGTGCCAGTCAGGACAGGGCTAGGACTGAAGCTTTCTTT	CASQDRARTEAFF
.	many	TRBV7-2	TRBJ2-2	TGTGCCAGCAGCTTAGTAGTGGGAATAACCGGGGAGCTGTTTTTT	CASSLVVGITGELFF
.	.	TRBV29-1	TRBJ2-2	TGCAGCGCCGGACGAATAGGGAGAGGGAACACCGGGGAGCTGTTTTTT	CSAGRIGRGNTGELFF
TRBD1	many	TRBV5-1	TRBJ2-4	TGCGCCAGCAGCTTGGACGGTGGACAGGGGAAAGCCAAAAACATTCAGTACTTC	CASSLDGGQGKAKNIQYF
TRBD1	few	TRBV7-2	TRBJ2-3	TGTGCCAGCAGTAGGGACAGCACTAGCACAGATACGCAGTATTTT	CASSRDSTSTDTQYF
TRBD1	.	TRBV6-6	TRBJ2-3	TGTGCCAGCAGTTACGGGACAGAACAAAGCACAGATACGCAGTATTTT	CASSYGTEQSTDTQYF
TRBD1	.	TRBV29-1	TRBJ2-7	TGCAGCGTTGTCATGAGACAGGGGTTGGGTAGGCAGTACTTC	CSVVMRQGLGRQYF
.	.	TRBV5-1	TRBJ2-1	TGCGCCAGCATGCCCCGGGACGACGGGGATAATGAGCAGTTCTTC	CASMPRDDGDNEQFF
.	many	TRBV7-2	TRBJ2-7	TGTGCCAGCAGCTTGGACACTGGTCTACGAGAGCAGTACTTC	CASSLDTGLREQYF
.	.	TRBV11-2	TRBJ2-7	TGTGCCAGCAGCTTCAGGGCAAACTACGAGCAGTACTTC	CASSFRANYEQYF
.	many	TRBV9	TRBJ1-1	TGTGCCAGCAGCGTGGATGGACAGCTGAACACTGAAGCTTTCTTT	CASSVDGQLNTEAFF
.	few	TRBV29-1	TRBJ1-2	TGCAGCGCCGTGACAGGCGCTAACTATGGCTACACCTTC	CSAVTGANYGYTF
.	.	TRBV5-5	TRBJ1-6	TGTGCCAGCAGCTTGGGACGGTATAATTCACCCCTCCACTTT	CASSLGRYNSPLHF
TRBD2	few	TRBV7-6	TRBJ2-2	TGTGCCAGCAGCTCCGGTACAGGACTAGCGGGGGGCACCGGGGAGCTGTTTTTT	CASSSGTGLAGGTGELFF
TRBD1	.	TRBV5-5	TRBJ2-1	TGTGCCAGCACCTTCAGGGGGCGAGAATACAATGAGCAGTTCTTC	CASTFRGREYNEQFF
.	.	TRBV24-1	TRBJ2-2	TGTGCCACCAGTGATCCAGGGGCCGGGGAGCTGTTTTTT	CATSDPGAGELFF
TRBD2	.	TRBV7-2	TRBJ2-1	TGTGCCAGCAGCGTACGGGGGGGTTGGAATGAGCAGTTCTTC	CASSVRGGWNEQFF
.	few	TRBV28	TRBJ2-2	TGTGCCAGCGGGGCGCCAGCTAATACCGGGGAGCTGTTTTTT	CASGAPANTGELFF
.	few	TRBV29-1	TRBJ2-7	TGCAGCGTTGAAGGAGCCCAGGGGAAGGGCTCCTACGAGCAGTACTTC	CSVEGAQGKGSYEQYF
TRBD2	few	TRBV4-2	TRBJ2-1	TGTGCCAGCAGCCAAGTAATGGCTAGCGGGGGGCTGAGCTCCTACAATGAGCAGTTCTTC	CASSQVMASGGLSSYNEQFF
.	.	TRBV10-3	TRBJ1-5	TGTGCCATCAGTGAAGTTCGGGGGGGTCCCAATCAGCCCCAGCATTTT	CAISEVRGGPNQPQHF
TRBD1	many	TRBV5-1	TRBJ2-1	TGCGCCAGCACTCAAGGGGGACAGGGGCCTGGGGGGCAGTTCTTC	CASTQGGQGPGGQFF
.	few	TRBV6-5	TRBJ1-1	TGTGCCAGCAGTTACCGGGCAGGGAGGAGAACTGAAGCTTTCTTT	CASSYRAGRRTEAFF
.	.	TRBV9	TRBJ1-1	TGTGCCAGCAGCGGGACAGTGGGGACTGAAGCTTTCTTT	CASSGTVGTEAFF
.	.	TRBV6-5	TRBJ1-1	TGTGCCAGCAGTTACGGGCGGGGGAACACTGAAGCTTTCTTT	CASSYGRGNTEAFF
.	many	TRBV7-3	TRBJ2-3	TGTGCCAGCGGTCCTGGCACAGATACGCAGTATTTT	CASGPGTDTQYF
TRBD1	.	TRBV9	TRBJ2-1	TGTGCCAGCAGCGTGAGACAGGGCATTGAGCAGTTCTTC	CASSVRQGIEQFF
.	few	TRBV4-3	TRBJ1-2	TGCGCCAGCAGCCAAGGGAGGGGGAGCTATGGCTACACCTTC	CASSQGRGSYGYTF
.	.	TRBV7-3	TRBJ2-2	TGTGCCAGCAGCTTAACGGTTACGGGGATTTACACCGGGGAGCTGTTTTTT	CASSLTVTGIYTGELFF
.	.	TRBV2	TRBJ1-1	TGTGCCAGCAGCGAGATTAGGGTTGGTGCTGAAGCTTTCTTT	CASSEIRVGAEAFF
.	.	TRBV15	TRBJ1-4	TGTGCCACCAGCAGAGATCAACGAGCAACTAATGAAAAACTGTTTTTT	CATSRDQRATNEKLFF
.	few	TRBV14	TRBJ2-5	TGTGCCAGCAGTCAGGGGACAAGCCCGCGTGGAGAGACCCAGTACTTC	CASSQGTSPRGETQYF
TRBD1	.	TRBV20-1	TRBJ2-7	TGCAGTGCTAGTGGGACAGGGGACGAGCAGTACTTC	CSASGTGDEQYF
TRBD2	.	TRBV28	TRBJ2-5	TGTGCCAGCAGTTTCTTGGGGGCGGGGGGCCGCAGAGAGACCCAGTACTTC	CASSFLGAGGRRETQYF
.	.	TRBV19	TRBJ1-4	TGTGCCAGTAGGGGGCGAGATGAAAAACTGTTTTTT	CASRGRDEKLFF
.	few	TRBV6-5	TRBJ2-1	TGTGCCAGCAGTGGACTGCTGCCTAACAATGAGCAGTTCTTC	CASSGLLPNNEQFF
TRBD1	few	TRBV7-8	TRBJ2-2	TGTGCCAGCAGCTCCACCCTGAACAGGGGGCCGGACACCGGGGAGCTGTTTTTT	CASSSTLNRGPDTGELFF
.	.	TRBV20-1	TRBJ2-3	TGCAGTGCTAGACGCGGGGCAGATACGCAGTATTTT	CSARRGADTQYF
TRBD2	few	TRBV5-1	TRBJ2-5	TGCGCCAGCAGTTGGGCTAGCGGAGCCGGTGAGACCCAGTACTTC	CASSWASGAGETQYF
TRBD1	.	TRBV19	TRBJ2-7	TGTGCCAGTAGTATTTCCGGACAGGGGTACGAGCAGTACTTC	CASSISGQGYEQYF
.	few	TRBV6-5	TRBJ2-5	TGTGCCAGCAGTACCTATGCAGGGGTTAAGACCCAGTACTTC	CASSTYAGVKTQYF
.	few	TRBV18	TRBJ2-5	TGTGCCAGCTCACCACTGGGAAGCGGAGAGACCCAGTACTTC	CASSPLGSGETQYF
.	.	TRBV11-2	TRBJ1-2	TGTGCCAGCAGCCCGGGTTTGACCTATGGCTACACCTTC	CASSPGLTYGYTF
TRBD2	many	TRBV7-8	TRBJ2-5	TGTGCCAGCAGCTCGGAGCGGGGGGGCCTCCGAGAGACCCAGTACTTC	CASSSERGGLRETQYF
TRBD2	.	TRBV7-2	TRBJ2-5	TGTGCCAGCAGCCCGAGGACTAGCGCGGGGGGACGAGAGACCCAGTACTTC	CASSPRTSAGGRETQYF
.	few	TRBV5-1	TRBJ1-2	TGCGCCAGCAGCTCCACGGACTATGGCTACACCTTC	CASSSTDYGYTF
.	few	TRBV7-2	TRBJ2-2	TGTGCCAGCAGCTTAAATGGGGGGGGCGACACCGGGGAGCTGTTTTTT	CASSLNGGGDTGELFF
.	few	TRBV7-8	TRBJ2-7	TGTGCCAGCAGCCTTCCCGGAGGGAGCTCCTACGAGCAGTACTTC	CASSLPGGSSYEQYF
.	few	TRBV4-1	TRBJ1-2	TGCGCCAGCAGCCTGGCTTTTTTTTTTAACTATGGCTACACCTTC	CASSLAFFFNYGYTF
.	few	TRBV4-1	TRBJ1-1	TGCGCCAGCAGCCAAGAGTCGGGACGGCTGATGATGAACACTGAAGCTTTCTTT	CASSQESGRLMMNTEAFF
TRBD1	.	TRBV5-4	TRBJ1-6	TGTGCCAGCAGTCAAGACGGACAGGGAGAGGGCTCACCCCTCCACTTT	CASSQDGQGEGSPLHF
.	.	TRBV20-1	TRBJ1-6	TGCAGTGCTAGAGATGGGGCCAGGGCCTATAATTCACCCCTCCACTTT	CSARDGARAYNSPLHF
.	.	TRBV5-1	TRBJ1-1	TGCGCCAGCAGCTTGGTTGAGGGGAGGAACACTGAAGCTTTCTTT	CASSLVEGRNTEAFF
.	few	TRBV25-1	TRBJ2-3	TGTGCCAGCAACCCGACTAGCACAGATACGCAGTATTTT	CASNPTSTDTQYF
TRBD2	many	TRBV20-1	TRBJ2-1	TGCAGTGCCGGGGATAGCGGGGGGGCAAATGAGCAGTTCTTC	CSAGDSGGANEQFF
.	few	TRBV11-2	TRBJ1-4	TGTGCCAGCAGGGGAACTAATGAAAAACTGTTTTTT	CASRGTNEKLFF
.	.	TRBV20-1	TRBJ2-1	TGCAGTGCTAGAGATGGTAGACTCTACAATGAGCAGTTCTTC	CSARDGRLYNEQFF